A selection of T cell receptor beta chains follows, all from one sample in a study of blood T cell repertoires in COVID-19. Assay: immunoSEQ multiplex PCR; the TCRdb copy retains only in-frame clones and omits some. This table holds about 300,000 clones, 86% found once. The sample consisted of peripheral blood. The receptor source for this set is a woman aged 50 to 60 with acute or convalescent COVID-19. CDR3s include the opening cysteine and the closing phenylalanine or tryptophan. A D gene is named only where the DNA matches it firmly. The size entry is marked missing in some rows and otherwise reads once, few, many or a size class.

d_call clone_size j_call v_call cdr3_aa cdr3_nt
NA NA TRBJ2-7 TRBV7-8 CASSPIAPTYEQYF TGTGCCAGCAGCCCGATAGCGCCTACCTACGAGCAGTACTTC
TRBD1 NA TRBJ2-7 TRBV4-1 CASSQVSPGQGGSYEQYF TGCGCCAGCAGCCAAGTAAGTCCGGGACAGGGGGGCTCCTACGAGCAGTACTTC
NA NA TRBJ2-3 TRBV2 CASSVVARTDTQYF TGTGCCAGCAGTGTAGTTGCTAGGACAGATACGCAGTATTTT
NA NA TRBJ1-3 TRBV6-1 CASSDIMYSYRGNTIYF TGTGCCAGCAGTGACATCATGTACAGTTACAGGGGAAACACCATATATTTT
TRBD1 NA TRBJ2-7 TRBV7-9 CASSPWTGDYEQYF TGTGCCAGCAGCCCGTGGACAGGAGACTACGAGCAGTACTTC
TRBD1 NA TRBJ2-7 TRBV14 CASSQATGGGYEQYF TGTGCCAGCAGCCAAGCTACAGGGGGCGGATACGAGCAGTACTTC
TRBD1 few TRBJ1-1 TRBV9 CASSVGLGQGRLNTEAFF TGTGCCAGCAGCGTAGGGTTGGGACAGGGCCGCTTGAACACTGAAGCTTTCTTT
TRBD1 few TRBJ2-1 TRBV5-4 CASSNNRDRYYNEQFF TGTGCCAGCAGTAACAACCGGGACAGGTACTACAATGAGCAGTTCTTC
TRBD2 once TRBJ2-5 TRBV4-2 CASSQPPTSGGEETQYF TGTGCCAGCAGCCAACCACCGACTAGCGGGGGGGAAGAGACCCAGTACTTC
TRBD2 NA TRBJ2-1 TRBV9 CASKRGISGRASSYNEQFF TGTGCCAGCAAAAGGGGGATTAGCGGGAGGGCGAGCTCCTACAATGAGCAGTTCTTC
NA NA TRBJ2-3 TRBV19 CASSIARDTQYF TGTGCCAGTAGTATAGCGAGAGATACGCAGTATTTT
TRBD1 NA TRBJ1-1 TRBV28 CATLDRGNTEAFF TGTGCCACCTTGGACAGGGGCAACACTGAAGCTTTCTTT
TRBD2 NA TRBJ2-1 TRBV5-5 CASSLSGLGYNEQFF TGTGCCAGCAGCTTGTCGGGACTAGGCTACAATGAGCAGTTCTTC
NA NA TRBJ1-2 TRBV30 CAWSVMLGQGPGYTF TGTGCCTGGAGTGTAATGTTGGGGCAGGGGCCTGGCTACACCTTC
NA NA TRBJ2-7 TRBV7-9 CASSFVTYEQYF TGTGCCAGCAGCTTTGTTACCTACGAGCAGTACTTC
NA NA TRBJ2-2 TRBV7-8 CASSLRQGVFRELFF TGTGCCAGCAGCCTAAGGCAGGGTGTATTCCGGGAGCTGTTTTTT